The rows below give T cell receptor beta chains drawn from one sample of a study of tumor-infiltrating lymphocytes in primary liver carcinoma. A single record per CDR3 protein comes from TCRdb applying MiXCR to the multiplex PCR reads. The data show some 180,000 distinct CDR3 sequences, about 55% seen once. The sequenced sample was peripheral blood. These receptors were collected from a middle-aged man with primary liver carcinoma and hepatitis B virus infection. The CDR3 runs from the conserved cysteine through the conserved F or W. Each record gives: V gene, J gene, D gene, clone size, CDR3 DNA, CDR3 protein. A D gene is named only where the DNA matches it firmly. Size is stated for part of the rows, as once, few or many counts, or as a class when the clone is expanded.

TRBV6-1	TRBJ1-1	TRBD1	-	TGTGCCAGCAACCTAACAGGGGCGACTGAAGCTTTCTTT	CASNLTGATEAFF
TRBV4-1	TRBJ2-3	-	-	TGCGCCAGCAGCCAAGCGGGGTTCACTAGCACAGATACGCAGTATTTT	CASSQAGFTSTDTQYF
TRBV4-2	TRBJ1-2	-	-	TGTGCCAGCAGCGAAGCTAGGGATTCTTATGGCTACACCTTC	CASSEARDSYGYTF
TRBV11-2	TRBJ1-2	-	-	TGTGCCAGCAGCTTCCCCAGAAACTATGGCTACACCTTC	CASSFPRNYGYTF
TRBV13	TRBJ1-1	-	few	TGTGCCAGCAGCTTAGGTTACGCCCGGGAGGGGGTATCCGAAGCTTTCTTT	CASSLGYAREGVSEAFF
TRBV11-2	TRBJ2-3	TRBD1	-	TGTGCCAGCAGCTTAAATTTGGACAGGGGGACACAAACAGATACGCAGTATTTT	CASSLNLDRGTQTDTQYF
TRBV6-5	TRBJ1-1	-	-	TGTGCCAGCAGTTACTCGCTAGAGAACACTGAAGCTTTCTTT	CASSYSLENTEAFF
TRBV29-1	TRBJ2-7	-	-	TGCAGCTCCATCGCAGGGGCACCAACCTACGAGCAGTACTTC	CSSIAGAPTYEQYF
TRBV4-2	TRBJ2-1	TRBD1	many	TGTGCCAGCAGCCCGCGGACAGGGGGGAACAATGAGCAGTTCTTC	CASSPRTGGNNEQFF
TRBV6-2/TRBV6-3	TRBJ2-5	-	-	TGTGTCAGCAGTTATGGGCACAACCACCAAGAGACCCAGTACTTC	CVSSYGHNHQETQYF
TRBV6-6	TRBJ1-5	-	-	TGTGCCAGCAGTTACTCGCCGGATTATAGCAATCAGCCCCAGCATTTT	CASSYSPDYSNQPQHF
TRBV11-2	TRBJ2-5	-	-	TGTGCCAGCAGCCCGTACCATGAGACACAGTACTTC	CASSPYHETQYF
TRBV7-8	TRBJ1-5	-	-	TGTGCCAGCAGCGACGGGTCCGAGAATAGTCAGCCCCAGCATTTT	CASSDGSENSQPQHF
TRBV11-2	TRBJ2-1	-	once	TGTGCCAGCAGCCAAATTTTGAGCGGGCTTACGGCGTATGAGCAGTTCTTT	CASSQILSGLTAYEQFF
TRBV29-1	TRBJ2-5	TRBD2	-	TGCAGAGTTGAAACGGGGGAGACTAGCGGAGGGTGGGAGACCCAGTACTTC	CRVETGETSGGWETQYF
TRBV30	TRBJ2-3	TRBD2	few	TGTGCCTGGAGTAGACGGGAGGGCCAGACAGATACGCAGTATTTT	CAWSRREGQTDTQYF
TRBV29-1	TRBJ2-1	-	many	TGCAGCGTTGGACGAAGGCCCGCACAATTGGAGCAGTTCTTC	CSVGRRPAQLEQFF
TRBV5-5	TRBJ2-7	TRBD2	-	TGTGCCAGCAGCGCCGGGACTAGATCTTACGAGCAGTACTTC	CASSAGTRSYEQYF
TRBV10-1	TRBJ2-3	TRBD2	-	TGCGCCAGTAGTGATGGGGGACTAGCGGAGGAGGGCGATACGCAGTATTTT	CASSDGGLAEEGDTQYF
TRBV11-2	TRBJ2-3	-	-	TGTGCCAGCAGCTTAGTTGTGGATACACAGTATTTT	CASSLVVDTQYF
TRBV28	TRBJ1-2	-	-	TGTGCTAGCAGCCCGGGGGATCTCTCTAACTATGGCTACACCTTC	CASSPGDLSNYGYTF
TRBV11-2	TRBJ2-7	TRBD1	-	TGTGCCAGCAGCTTAGAACAGGGGGCCGAGCAGTACTTC	CASSLEQGAEQYF
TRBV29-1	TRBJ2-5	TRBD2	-	TGCAGCGTCGCCGGGACTAGCGGGAGAGAGACCCAGTACTTC	CSVAGTSGRETQYF
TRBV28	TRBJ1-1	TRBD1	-	TGTGCCAGCATTTTATCCCAAACAGGGGCGGCTTTCTTT	CASILSQTGAAFF
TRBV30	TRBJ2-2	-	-	TGTGCCTGGAGTGAGGACAGCCAAACCGGGGAGCTGTTTTTT	CAWSEDSQTGELFF
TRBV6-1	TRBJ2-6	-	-	TGTGCCAGCAATCCTCCTCGGGGCAGAACTTTGTCCAGGGCCAACGTCCTGACTTTC	CASNPPRGRTLSRANVLTF
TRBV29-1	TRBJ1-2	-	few	TGCAGCGTTCTTCCTACGGGAAGCTATGGCTACACCTTC	CSVLPTGSYGYTF
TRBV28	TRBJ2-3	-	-	TGTGCCAGCAGGACCCCCGCACATACGCAGTATTTT	CASRTPAHTQYF
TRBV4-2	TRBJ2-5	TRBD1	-	TGTGCCAGCAGCCTGGACAGGGGGGGAGAAGAGACCCAGTACTTC	CASSLDRGGEETQYF
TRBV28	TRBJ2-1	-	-	TGTGCCAGCAGTGAGTGGAATCCCAGCTCCTACAATGAGCAGTTCTTC	CASSEWNPSSYNEQFF
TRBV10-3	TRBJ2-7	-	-	TGTGCCATCAGTGAGTCCGTGGGAGGCTCAGGAAACGAGCAGTACTTC	CAISESVGGSGNEQYF
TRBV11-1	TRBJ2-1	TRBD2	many	TGTGCCAGCAGCCTAGGACTAGCGGGAGTATATGAGCAGTTCTTC	CASSLGLAGVYEQFF
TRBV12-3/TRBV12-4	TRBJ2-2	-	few	TGTGCCAGCAGCCTGGACACCGGGGAGCTGTTTTTT	CASSLDTGELFF
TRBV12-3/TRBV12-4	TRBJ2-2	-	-	TGTGCCAGCAGTTTACTTGGCGAGAACACCGGGGAGCTGTTTTTT	CASSLLGENTGELFF
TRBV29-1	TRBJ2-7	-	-	TGCAGCGCTGAGGAGGGGGCCAGCTCCTACGAGCAGTACTTC	CSAEEGASSYEQYF
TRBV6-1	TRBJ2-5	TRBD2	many	TGTGCCAGCAGGCTAGGACTAGTTAAGGAGACCCAGTACTTC	CASRLGLVKETQYF
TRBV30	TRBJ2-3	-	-	TGTGCCTGGAGTTCAGGCGCAGATACGCAGTATTTT	CAWSSGADTQYF
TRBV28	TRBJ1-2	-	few	TGTGCCAGCAGTTCGGGGGCGAATGGCTACGCCTTC	CASSSGANGYAF
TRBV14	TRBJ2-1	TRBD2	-	TGTGCCAGCAGCCTTGGGCCGACTAGCGGGAAACTCTCCTACAATGAGCAGTTCTTC	CASSLGPTSGKLSYNEQFF
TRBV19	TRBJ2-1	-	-	TGTGCCAGTAGTATAGATAACTCCTACAATGAGCAGTTCTTC	CASSIDNSYNEQFF
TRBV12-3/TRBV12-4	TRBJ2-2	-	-	TGTGCCAGCAGTTTGGCTTTCCTTTACACCGGGGAGCTGTTTTTT	CASSLAFLYTGELFF
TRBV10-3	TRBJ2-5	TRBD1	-	TGTGCCATCAGTGATCCGGGACAGGGGGAGCCCCAGTACTTC	CAISDPGQGEPQYF
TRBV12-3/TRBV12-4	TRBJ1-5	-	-	TGTGCCAGCAGTTCGCGACAGAGCTATCAGCCCCCGCATTTT	CASSSRQSYQPPHF
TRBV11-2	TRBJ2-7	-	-	TGTGCCAGCAGCTTAATTGGTGGCCTAGTGGTCGCTGGCGAGCAGTACTTC	CASSLIGGLVVAGEQYF
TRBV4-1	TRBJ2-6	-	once	TGCGCCAGCAGCCAAGAACCGAGGGGGAGAGCAACTGGGGCTAACGTCCTGACTTTC	CASSQEPRGRATGANVLTF
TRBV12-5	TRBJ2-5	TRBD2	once	TGTGCTAGTGGTTTGGTACTGGGGGGGAAAGAGACCCAGTACTTC	CASGLVLGGKETQYF
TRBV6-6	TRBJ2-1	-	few	TGTGCCAGCAGTTACGGTTCGGTCAATGAGCAGTTCTTC	CASSYGSVNEQFF
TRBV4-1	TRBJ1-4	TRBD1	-	TGCGCCAGCAGCCAAGAACGGGACAGGGCGAATGAAAAACTGTTTTTT	CASSQERDRANEKLFF
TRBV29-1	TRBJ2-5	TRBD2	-	TGCAGCAGACTAGCGGTTCTGGGGTTGGAGACCCAGTACTTC	CSRLAVLGLETQYF
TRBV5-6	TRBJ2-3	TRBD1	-	TGTGCCAGCAGCTTGAGGACAGGGTCGCGCACAGATACGCAGTATTTT	CASSLRTGSRTDTQYF
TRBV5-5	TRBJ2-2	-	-	TGTGCCAGCAGCTTCTCAGACGGGGAGCTGTTTTTT	CASSFSDGELFF
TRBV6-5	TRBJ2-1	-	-	TGTGCCAGCAGGGTTGGGAATGAGCAGTTCTTC	CASRVGNEQFF
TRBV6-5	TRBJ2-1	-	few	TGTGCCAGCAGTGAACTGGTGTTTTCTGGCAATGAGCAGTTCTTC	CASSELVFSGNEQFF
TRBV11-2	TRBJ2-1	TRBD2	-	TGTGCCAGCGTCTCTAACAACGGGACTAGCGAGACAGAGCAGTTCTTC	CASVSNNGTSETEQFF